This is a list of T cell receptor beta chains from one sample in a study of human T cells and chemical hapten exposure. MiXCR was run by TCRdb on the RACE reads, yielding one entry per CDR3 protein. This table holds tens of thousands of distinct CDR3 sequences, 9.4% found once. Sample: whole blood, taken in connection with sensitization to the hapten diphenylcyclopropenone (DPC). These receptors all come from a woman aged 40 to 50 with alopecia areata. Some clones in this sample may be carry-over from other donors' samples. Both conserved end residues are part of each CDR3.

V: TRBV11-1
CDR3: CASSFGLENIQYF

V: TRBV7-8
CDR3: CASSFFARGPNSPLHF

V: TRBV7-3
CDR3: CASSFPDRGETEAFF

V: TRBV29-1
CDR3: CSVGGSYEQYF

V: TRBV12-3/TRBV12-4
CDR3: CASSFSGPGTEAFF

V: TRBV29-1
CDR3: CSVGQSAYTEAFF

V: TRBV7-2
CDR3: CASSSGQLNQPQHF

V: TRBV3-2
CDR3: CASSQEAAGETHSPLHF

V: TRBV13
CDR3: CASSFEGGGDEQFF

V: TRBV6-2/TRBV6-3
CDR3: CASSYLETMNTEAFF

V: TRBV25-1
CDR3: CASSEPGPSGGGDTQYF

V: TRBV5-8
CDR3: CASSLQGAAYGYTF

V: TRBV7-6
CDR3: CASSVGQGQAGANVLTF

V: TRBV3-1
CDR3: CASSQVAGNEQYF

V: TRBV5-1
CDR3: CASSLYDTQYF

V: TRBV20-1
CDR3: CSAPHGSGLAFLSSYEQYF

V: TRBV7-8
CDR3: CASSVGQDLSPSYEQYF

V: TRBV3-1
CDR3: CASSRAGTGTHEQYF

V: TRBV6-2/TRBV6-3
CDR3: CASRPGQGYYGYTF

V: TRBV12-3/TRBV12-4
CDR3: CASSLNYPSTDTQYF

V: TRBV7-6
CDR3: CASSHPPAGLAGATGELFF

V: TRBV7-2
CDR3: CASSLATGQAEKLFF

V: TRBV5-6
CDR3: CASSYDSNTGELFF

V: TRBV6-2/TRBV6-3
CDR3: CASSDRPHPFPETQYF

V: TRBV14
CDR3: CASSHSGTAFYGYTF

V: TRBV20-1
CDR3: CRAVRGDTQYF

V: TRBV3-1
CDR3: CASSRNRVNRGYTF

V: TRBV7-9
CDR3: CASSRGTYEQYF

V: TRBV4-1
CDR3: CASSQDPRTGGYGNTIYF